A single TCR beta chain is shown here with its context. This sample was taken from a study of blood T cell repertoires in COVID-19. Study-level information: Samples representing acute and convalescent COVID-19 were sourced from the United States, Italy and Spain. PBMCs, B-cell-depleted T cells, or T cells provided the cDNA or gDNA that made up the material.

The germline V and J ends were trimmed by 2 bases and 2 bases, with 19 bases remaining between them. The CDR3 has 17 residues. Germline CDR1 KGHSH, CDR2 LQKENI. Per the study methods: Estimation of nucleated cell counts was performed using reference gene primer amplification. Sequenced by immunoSEQ multiplex PCR; TCRdb stores in-frame clones only, minus some. V, J and clone size were drawn from that table, and D and trimming were deduced from the DNA. There are 170,000 or so clones in the sample; 85% occur only once, and 5% to 7.5% lies in the top ten. The rearrangement links TRBV18 to TRBJ2-7; D possibly corresponds to TRBD2 (6 bases). This sequence was found in a man aged 35 to 55 who had recovered from COVID-19. Sample: PBMCs or T cells enriched from blood (not recorded which). The CDR3: CASSPNGGGSLTYEQYF. The CDR3 bases are TGTGCCAGCTCACCAAATGGGGGAGGCTCTCTGACCTACGAGCAGTACTTC.